This T cell receptor beta chain was captured by sequencing in a study of somatic mutations in cytotoxic T cells in rheumatoid arthritis. About the research overall: Patient blood (roughly 30 ml EDTA) was collected right after diagnosis, preceding any treatment. A subset of V beta antibody-stained T-cell populations was isolated by flow sorting, reaching nearly 100% purity, and this subset included V beta1+ cells that went on to TCRB sequencing. Study-wide results and limits: Per patient, the largest CD8+ clone was found to exceed 20% of CD8+ cells in about an eighth of the roughly 65 cases.

Positive magnetic bead selection isolated CD4+ and CD8+ cells, and flow cytometry checked purity. This CDR3 contains 15 residues. Trimming took off 9 bases at V and 1 base at J, with 18 bases between the two ends. In the case of this clone: Its antigen is not identified.

The assay was immunoSEQ multiplex PCR, and TCRdb's table has in-frame clones only and misses some. The table shows over 15,000 clones, with around four fifths occurring only once. The sample was CD8+ T cells sorted from blood. The receptor's source is an adult with rheumatoid arthritis. The gene calls are TRBV6-7 and TRBJ2-5; possible D gene TRBD2, 6 bases. TRBV6-7 is noted as an ORF with a role that remains uncertain. CDR3 residues: CASWRYCGVQETQYF. In nucleotides, the CDR3 is TGTGCCAGTTGGAGGTACTGCGGGGTCCAAGAGACCCAGTACTTC.